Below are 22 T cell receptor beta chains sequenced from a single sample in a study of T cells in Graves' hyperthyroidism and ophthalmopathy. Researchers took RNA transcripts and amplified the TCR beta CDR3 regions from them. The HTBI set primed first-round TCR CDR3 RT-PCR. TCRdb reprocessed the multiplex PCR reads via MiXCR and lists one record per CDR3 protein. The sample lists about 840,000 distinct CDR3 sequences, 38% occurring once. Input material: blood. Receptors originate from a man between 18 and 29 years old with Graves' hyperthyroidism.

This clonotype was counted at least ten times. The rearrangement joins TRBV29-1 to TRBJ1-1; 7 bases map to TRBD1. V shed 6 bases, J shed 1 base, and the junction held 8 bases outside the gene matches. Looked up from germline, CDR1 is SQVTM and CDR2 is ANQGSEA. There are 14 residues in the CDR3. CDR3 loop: CSVGGKGANTEAFF. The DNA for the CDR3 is TGCAGCGTGGGCGGGAAGGGGGCGAACACTGAAGCTTTCTTT.

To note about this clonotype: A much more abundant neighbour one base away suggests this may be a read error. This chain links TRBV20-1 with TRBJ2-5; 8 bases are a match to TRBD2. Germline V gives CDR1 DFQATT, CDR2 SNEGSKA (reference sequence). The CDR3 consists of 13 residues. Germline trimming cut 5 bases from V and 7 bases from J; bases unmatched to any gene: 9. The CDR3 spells CSASGLAGGTQYF. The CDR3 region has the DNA TGCAGTGCTTCCGGACTAGCTGGAGGGACCCAGTACTTC.

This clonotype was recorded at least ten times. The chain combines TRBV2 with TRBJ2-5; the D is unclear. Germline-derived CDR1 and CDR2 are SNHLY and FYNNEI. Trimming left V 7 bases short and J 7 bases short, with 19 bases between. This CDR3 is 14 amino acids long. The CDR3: CASKGADPKGTQYF. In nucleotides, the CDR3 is TGTGCCAGCAAAGGTGCGGACCCCAAGGGGACCCAGTACTTC. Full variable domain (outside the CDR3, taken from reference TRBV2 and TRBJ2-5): EPEVTQTPSHQVTQMGQEVILRCVPISNHLYFYWYRQILGQKVEFLVSFYNNEISEKSEIFDDQFSVERPDGSNFTLKIRSTKLEDSAMYFCASKGADPKGTQYFGPGTRLLVL.

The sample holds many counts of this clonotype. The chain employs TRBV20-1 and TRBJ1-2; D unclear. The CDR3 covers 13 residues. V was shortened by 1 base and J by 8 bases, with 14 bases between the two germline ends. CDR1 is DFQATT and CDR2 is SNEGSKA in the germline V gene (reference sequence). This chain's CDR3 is CSARGTGKGGYTF. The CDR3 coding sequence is TGCAGTGCTAGAGGGACTGGCAAGGGAGGCTACACCTTC.

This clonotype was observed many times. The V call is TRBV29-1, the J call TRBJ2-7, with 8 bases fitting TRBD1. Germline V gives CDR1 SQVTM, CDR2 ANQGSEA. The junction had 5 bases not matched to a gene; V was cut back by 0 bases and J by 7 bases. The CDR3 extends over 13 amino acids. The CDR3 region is CSVEDQGANEQYF. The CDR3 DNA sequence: TGCAGCGTTGAAGATCAGGGGGCAAATGAGCAGTACTTC.

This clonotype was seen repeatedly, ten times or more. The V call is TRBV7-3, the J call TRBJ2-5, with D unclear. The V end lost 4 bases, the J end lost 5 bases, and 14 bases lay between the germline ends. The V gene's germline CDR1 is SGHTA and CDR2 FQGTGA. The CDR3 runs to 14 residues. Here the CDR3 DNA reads TGTGCCAGCAGCTCTGGATCCGCCCGGGAGACCCAGTACTTC. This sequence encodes CASSSGSARETQYF.

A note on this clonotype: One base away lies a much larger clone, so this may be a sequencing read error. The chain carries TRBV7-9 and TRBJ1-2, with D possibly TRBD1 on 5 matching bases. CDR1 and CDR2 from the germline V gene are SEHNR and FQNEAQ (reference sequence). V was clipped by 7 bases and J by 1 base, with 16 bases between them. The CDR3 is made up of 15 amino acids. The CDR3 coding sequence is TGTGCCAGCACCCCAATACAGGCACTTAACTATGGCTACACCTTC. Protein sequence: CASTPIQALNYGYTF.

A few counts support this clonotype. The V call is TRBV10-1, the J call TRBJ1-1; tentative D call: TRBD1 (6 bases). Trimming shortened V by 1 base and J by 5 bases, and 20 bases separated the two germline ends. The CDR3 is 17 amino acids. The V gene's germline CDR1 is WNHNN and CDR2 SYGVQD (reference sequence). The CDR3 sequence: CASSEFCRVGGTTEAFF. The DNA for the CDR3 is TGCGCCAGCAGTGAGTTTTGCAGGGTAGGGGGGACAACTGAAGCTTTCTTT.

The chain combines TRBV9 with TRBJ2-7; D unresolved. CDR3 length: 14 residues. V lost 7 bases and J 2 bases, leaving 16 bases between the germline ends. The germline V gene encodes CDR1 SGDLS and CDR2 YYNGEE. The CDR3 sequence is CASSPREKPYEQYF. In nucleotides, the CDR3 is TGTGCCAGCTCACCACGAGAGAAGCCCTACGAGCAGTACTTC.

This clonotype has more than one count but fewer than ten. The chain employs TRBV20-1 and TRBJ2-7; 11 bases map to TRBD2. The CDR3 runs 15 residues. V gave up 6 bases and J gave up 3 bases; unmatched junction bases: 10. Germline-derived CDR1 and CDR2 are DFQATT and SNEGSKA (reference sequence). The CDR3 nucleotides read TGCAGTGCCACCTCCGGGACTAGCGGATACTACGAGCAGTACTTC. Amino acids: CSATSGTSGYYEQYF.

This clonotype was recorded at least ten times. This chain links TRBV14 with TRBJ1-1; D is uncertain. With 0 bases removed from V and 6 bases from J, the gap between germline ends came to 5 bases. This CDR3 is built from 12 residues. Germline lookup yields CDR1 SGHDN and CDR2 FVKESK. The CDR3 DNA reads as TGTGCCAGCAGCCAAGATTCTGCTGAAGCTTTCTTT. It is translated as CASSQDSAEAFF.

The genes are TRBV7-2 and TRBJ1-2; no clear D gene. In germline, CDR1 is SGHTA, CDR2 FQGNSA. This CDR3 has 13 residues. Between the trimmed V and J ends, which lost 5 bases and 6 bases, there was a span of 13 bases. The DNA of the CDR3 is TGTGCCAGCAGCCCCCCAGACACAGATGGCTACACCTTC. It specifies CASSPPDTDGYTF.

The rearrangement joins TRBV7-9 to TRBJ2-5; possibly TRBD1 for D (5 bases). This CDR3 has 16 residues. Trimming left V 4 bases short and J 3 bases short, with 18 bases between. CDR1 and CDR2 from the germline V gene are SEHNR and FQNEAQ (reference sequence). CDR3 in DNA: TGTGCCAGCAGCTCCGGAACAGGAATAAGAGAAGAGACCCAGTACTTC. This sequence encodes CASSSGTGIREETQYF.

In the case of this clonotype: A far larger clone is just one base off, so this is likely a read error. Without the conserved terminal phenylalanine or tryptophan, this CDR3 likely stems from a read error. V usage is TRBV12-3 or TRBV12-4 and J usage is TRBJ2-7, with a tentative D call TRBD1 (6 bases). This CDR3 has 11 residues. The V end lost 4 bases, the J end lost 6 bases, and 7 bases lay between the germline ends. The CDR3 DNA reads TGTGCCAGCAGTTCCAGGGGCGAGCAGTACCTC. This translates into CASSSRGEQYL.

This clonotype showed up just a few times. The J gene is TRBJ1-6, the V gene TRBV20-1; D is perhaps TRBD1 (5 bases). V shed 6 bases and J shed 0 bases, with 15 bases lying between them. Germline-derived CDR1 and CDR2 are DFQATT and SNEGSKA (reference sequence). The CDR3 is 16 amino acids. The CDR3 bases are TGCAGTGCCACAAACAGGCAGAGCTCCTATAATTCACCCCTCCACTTT. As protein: CSATNRQSSYNSPLHF.

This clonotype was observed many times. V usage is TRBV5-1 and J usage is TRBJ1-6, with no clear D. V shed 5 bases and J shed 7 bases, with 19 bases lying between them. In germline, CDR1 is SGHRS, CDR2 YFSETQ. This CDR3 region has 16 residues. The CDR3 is CASSPGPTVANSPLHF. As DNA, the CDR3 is TGCGCCAGCAGTCCGGGCCCCACCGTCGCGAATTCACCCCTCCACTTT.

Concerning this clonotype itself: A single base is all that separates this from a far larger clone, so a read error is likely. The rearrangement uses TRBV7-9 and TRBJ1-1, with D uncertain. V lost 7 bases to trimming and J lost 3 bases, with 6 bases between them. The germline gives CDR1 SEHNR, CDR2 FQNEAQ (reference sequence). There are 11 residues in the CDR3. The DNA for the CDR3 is TGTGCCAGCAACTCATACACTGAAGCTTTCTTT. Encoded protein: CASNSYTEAFF.

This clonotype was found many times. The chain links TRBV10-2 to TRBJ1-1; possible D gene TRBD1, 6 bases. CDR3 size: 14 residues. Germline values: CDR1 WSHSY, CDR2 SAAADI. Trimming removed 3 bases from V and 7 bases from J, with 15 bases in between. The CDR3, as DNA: TGCGCCAGCAGTGACCCGAGAGTGACAGGTGAAGCTTTCTTT. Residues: CASSDPRVTGEAFF.

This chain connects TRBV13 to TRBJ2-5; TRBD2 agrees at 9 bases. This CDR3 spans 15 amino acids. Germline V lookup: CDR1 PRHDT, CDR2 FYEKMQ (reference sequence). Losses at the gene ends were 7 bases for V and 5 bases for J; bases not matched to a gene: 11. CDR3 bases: TGTGCCAGCACCATGGGGCGGGGGGGTGGCGAGACCCAGTACTTC. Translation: CASTMGRGGGETQYF. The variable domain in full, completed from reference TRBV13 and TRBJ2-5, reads AAGVIQSPRHLIKEKRETATLKCYPIPRHDTVYWYQQGPGQDPQFLISFYEKMQSDKGSIPDRFSAQQFSDYHSELNMSSLELGDSALYFCASTMGRGGGETQYFGPGTRLLVL.

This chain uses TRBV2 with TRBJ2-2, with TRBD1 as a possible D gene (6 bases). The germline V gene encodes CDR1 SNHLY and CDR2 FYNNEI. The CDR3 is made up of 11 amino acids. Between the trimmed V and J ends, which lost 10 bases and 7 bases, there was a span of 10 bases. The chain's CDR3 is CAIEQGGELFF. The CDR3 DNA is TGTGCCATAGAACAGGGCGGGGAGCTGTTTTTT.

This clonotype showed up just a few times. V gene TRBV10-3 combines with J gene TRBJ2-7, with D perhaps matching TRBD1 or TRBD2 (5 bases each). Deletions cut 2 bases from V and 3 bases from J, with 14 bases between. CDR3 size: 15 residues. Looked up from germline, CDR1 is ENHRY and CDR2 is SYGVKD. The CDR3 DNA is TGTGCCATCAGTGAGGGGGCTAGCTGGAACTACGAGCAGTACTTC. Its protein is CAISEGASWNYEQYF.

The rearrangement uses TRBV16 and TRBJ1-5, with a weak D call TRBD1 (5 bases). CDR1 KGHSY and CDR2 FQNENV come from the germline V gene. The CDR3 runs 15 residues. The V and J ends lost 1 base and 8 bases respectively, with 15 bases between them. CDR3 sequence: CASSQFLGGKEPQHF. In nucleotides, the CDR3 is TGTGCCAGCAGCCAATTCCTCGGGGGGAAGGAGCCCCAGCATTTT.